Given below is one T cell receptor (beta chain) in context. This clone was observed many times. There is no known antigen for this receptor. Qualities for individual bases were not recorded, and no much larger clone is one base off. To sequence the TCRbeta CDR3 region, genomic DNA was isolated from the sorted cells. TCRbeta CDR3 regions were sequenced using the immunoSEQ Assay. TCRdb's version of the immuneACCESS table is confined to in-frame rearrangements and falls short of the full clone set. An unresolved V gene accounts for under half of the shortfall where checked; the remainder is of unknown origin. Across this sample there are approximately 58,000 clones, with approximately 88% seen only once. The ten largest clonotypes hold about 13% of the sample. Patients with a history of autoimmune disease or receiving systemic immunosuppression were excluded from the trial. Peripheral blood for TCR sequencing was collected from all dose cohorts at baseline, on cycle 4 day 1, and on cycle 7 day 1. Samples were obtained from an open-label, multicenter, first-in-human phase I dose-escalation trial of ivuxolimab. Adults with locally advanced or metastatic head and neck squamous cell, hepatocellular, melanoma or renal cell carcinoma were enrolled in the trial. CD4+ and CD8+ T cells were sorted separately from peripheral blood before TCR sequencing.

The sample originates from a study of OX40 agonist ivuxolimab in advanced cancers. The study in broad terms: Ivuxolimab was an agonistic, fully human IgG2 monoclonal antibody directed against OX40 (CD134), a costimulatory receptor. Among the approximately 54 dose-escalation patients, about 19 had hepatocellular carcinoma, roughly 15 melanoma, 9 renal cell carcinoma and 9 head and neck cancer. The dose-escalation cohort was approximately 83% male with a mean age of about 60 years, ranging from 23 to 79. The point of sequencing TCRbeta in the periphery was to test whether ivuxolimab changed TCR sequence diversity and drove clonal T-cell expansion. Prior anti-PD-1, anti-PD-L1 or anti-CTLA-4 therapy was permitted, and checkpoint inhibitors had been received by less than 45% of dose-escalation patients. The monotherapy dose-escalation portion (N ≈ 52 patients) of the phase I ivuxolimab trial is reported in the paper. Partial responses occurred in three dose-escalation patients: two with cutaneous melanoma and one with hepatocellular carcinoma. Intravenous ivuxolimab was administered to patients every 2 weeks at six dose levels: 0.01, 0.1, 0.3, 1.5, 3 and 10 mg/kg. Beyond this particular receptor, the publication reports: In the 0.1-3.0 mg/kg groups, partial responders had among the lowest normalized peripheral clonal expansion, particularly in CD8+ T cells. Low levels of normalized T-cell clonal expansion were also seen in some patients who did not respond. Antigen specificity was not determined for the clonally expanded peripheral T cells. After ivuxolimab, expanded clones were on average more numerous among CD8+ T cells than among CD4+ T cells. At doses from 0.1 to 3.0 mg/kg, clonal expansion was seen in both CD4+ and CD8+ blood T cells between baseline and week 6.

Based on the germline V gene, the CDR1 and CDR2 sequences are SGHTA and FQGTGA. The cysteine opens and the phenylalanine closes a CDR3 of 14 amino acids. Left in the record is the CDR3 DNA by itself, 42 bases read in frame from the first base. Between the V and J ends, shortened by 5 bases and 1 base respectively, the junction contains 11 bases. The V gene is TRBV7-3 and the J gene is TRBJ1-1; TRBD1 is a possible D gene, resting on 5 matching bases. This TCR derives from an adult with an advanced solid tumor such as melanoma, head and neck, liver or kidney cancer. The source material was CD4+ or CD8+ T cells sorted from blood, sampled in a trial of the OX40 agonist ivuxolimab. The encoded CDR3 is CASSPRAQNTEAFF. DNA sequence: TGTGCCAGCAGCCCCAGGGCCCAGAACACTGAAGCTTTCTTT.